What follows is one T cell receptor beta chain and its context. Its antigen remains unknown. This specimen belongs to a study of identical twins. Study findings and constraints: Twins shared out-of-frame alpha sequences with excess low generation probability.

Per the germline V gene, CDR1 is SGHRS and CDR2 is YFSETQ. V gave up 7 bases and J gave up 1 base; unmatched junction bases: 7. The CDR3 runs 14 residues. TCRdb analysed the 5' RACE reads with MiXCR anew, one entry per CDR3 protein. The table records hundreds of thousands of distinct CDR3 sequences, about 12% of them present only once. This same sample was also taken into another study, of yellow fever vaccine responses in identical twins.

The chain uses TRBV5-1 and TRBJ1-1; TRBD1 aligns across 7 bases. The receptor's source is a woman between 18 and 30 years old in good health. Sequenced: PBMCs. In DNA form, the CDR3 reads TGCGCCAGCGGAGCGCGACAGGGGAACACTGAAGCTTTCTTT. This codes for CASGARQGNTEAFF.